The 25 T cell receptor beta chains below come from one sample, sequenced in a study of regulatory T cells in long-lasting Graves disease. HTBI primers from iRepertoire and Arm-PCR of CDR3 regions yielded the TCR beta libraries. TCRdb analysed the multiplex PCR reads with MiXCR anew, one entry per CDR3 protein. The sample includes 350,000 to 500,000 distinct CDR3 sequences, under 25% of them seen just once. Time point in this sample: persistent/refractory GD, antithyroid drugs over 5 years with positive TRAb. From PBMCs, RNA was extracted and then used to make the TCR library. Sequenced here: peripheral blood mononuclear cells (PBMCs), sampled when the disease was refractory, from a patient treated with antithyroid drugs. These receptors were collected from a female donor with Graves disease.

This clonotype was picked up a small number of times. The J gene is TRBJ1-6, the V gene TRBV6-2 or TRBV6-3; D is undetermined. V was clipped by 0 bases and J by 3 bases, with 9 bases between them. The CDR3 consists of 16 residues. The germline V gene has CDR1 MNHEY and CDR2 SVGEGT. The CDR3 coding sequence is TGTGCCAGCAGTTACTCGCGAGGGCGCTATAATTCACCCCTCCACTTT. Its translation: CASSYSRGRYNSPLHF.

This clonotype was picked up a small number of times. The chain combines TRBV29-1 with TRBJ1-2; D perhaps matches TRBD1 (5 bases). Germline CDR1 reads SQVTM; CDR2 reads ANQGSEA. Trimming removed 6 bases at V and 8 bases at J, with 13 bases between. The CDR3 spans 11 residues. CDR3 amino acids: CSVQGSRGYTF. DNA for the CDR3: TGCAGCGTCCAGGGTAGTCGGGGCTACACCTTC.

A few counts support this clonotype. This chain uses TRBV20-1 with TRBJ1-1, with TRBD1 as a possible D gene (6 bases). Per germline, CDR1 DFQATT and CDR2 SNEGSKA (reference sequence). CDR3 length: 13 residues. The V end lost 8 bases, the J end lost 6 bases, and 19 bases lay between the germline ends. CDR3 amino acids: CSPEGGGISEAFF. In DNA, the CDR3 is TGCAGTCCCGAGGGGGGAGGTATCTCTGAAGCTTTCTTT.

This clonotype showed up many times. CDR3 nucleotide sequence: TGTGCCAGCAGTGAAACCGGGACTAGCGTATACGAGCAGTACTTC. Translating gives CASSETGTSVYEQYF. The genes are TRBV6-1 and TRBJ2-7; 10 bases map to TRBD2. The V and J ends lost 2 bases and 4 bases, in that order; junction bases with no gene match: 5. The CDR3 loop spans 15 amino acids. CDR1 is MNHNS, CDR2 SASEGT, per germline.

A remark on this clonotype: A single base separates this from a much larger clone, so it may be a read error. V usage is TRBV28 and J usage is TRBJ2-7, with 9 bases aligning to TRBD2. The CDR3 covers 14 residues. Germline CDR1 MDHEN, CDR2 SYDVKM. CDR3: CAAGLAGSSYEQHF. The CDR3 nucleotides read TGTGCAGCGGGGCTAGCGGGATCCTCCTACGAGCAGCACTTC.

This clonotype was recorded at least ten times. The rearrangement links TRBV6-2 or TRBV6-3 to TRBJ2-2, with D perhaps matching TRBD1 or TRBD2 (7 bases each). Germline V gene data show CDR1 as MNHEY and CDR2 as SVGEGT. This CDR3 spans 16 amino acids. Trimming removed 7 bases at V and 5 bases at J, with 20 bases between. In DNA form, the CDR3 reads TGTGCCAGCACCAGGGGGGGTGGCTCACAAACCGGGGAGCTGTTTTTT. Translated, it gives CASTRGGGSQTGELFF.

This clonotype appeared many times. The chain carries TRBV27 and TRBJ2-6; 9 bases align to TRBD1. CDR1 is MNHEY and CDR2 is SMNVEV in the germline V gene (reference sequence). The CDR3 contains 19 residues. With V trimmed by 4 bases and J by 0 bases, 10 bases remained unmatched. The chain's CDR3 is CASSSYSGTGHSGANVLTF. CDR3 nucleotides: TGTGCCAGCAGTTCATACTCCGGGACAGGGCACTCTGGGGCCAACGTCCTGACTTTC.

The count of this clonotype is one. The chain recombines TRBV30 with TRBJ1-2; D possibly corresponds to TRBD1 (5 bases). In germline, CDR1 is GTSNPN, CDR2 SVGIG (reference sequence). The CDR3 has 13 residues. Trimming left V 5 bases short and J 10 bases short, with 20 bases between. CDR3 nucleotides: TGTGCCTGGGGCGAGTCAGGCTCGGGGGTCTACACCTTC. Protein sequence: CAWGESGSGVYTF.

To note about this clonotype: One base away lies a much larger clone, so this may be a sequencing read error. The chain links TRBV20-1 to TRBJ2-7, with D perhaps matching TRBD2 (6 bases). This CDR3 spans 11 amino acids. V lost 6 bases and J lost 4, with 10 bases in between. Germline V gene sequence: CDR1 DFQATT, CDR2 SNEGSKA (reference sequence). The CDR3 spells CSAREPYEQYF. In DNA form, the CDR3 reads TGCAGTGCCCGGGAGCCGTACGAGCAGTACTTC.

In this sample, this clonotype turned up many times. This chain joins TRBV19 and TRBJ2-7, with 9 nucleotides matching TRBD2. The CDR3 loop spans 13 amino acids. CDR1 is LNHDA, CDR2 SQIVND, per germline (reference sequence). The V segment lost 5 bases and the J segment 3 bases; nucleotides outside the gene matches: 2. The CDR3 region is CASSLLAGYEQYF. The CDR3 nucleotides are TGTGCCAGTAGTTTACTAGCGGGCTACGAGCAGTACTTC.

This clonotype was recorded many times. The J gene is TRBJ2-7, the V gene TRBV24-1, with TRBD1 matching 10 bases. Germline V gene sequence: CDR1 KGHDR, CDR2 SFDVKD. The CDR3 consists of 16 residues. The J segment lost 3 bases and the V segment lost 3 bases, leaving 7 bases of the junction unmatched. The CDR3 reads CATSDTSGTGDYEQYF. Here the CDR3 DNA reads TGTGCCACCAGTGATACCTCCGGGACAGGGGACTACGAGCAGTACTTC.

With respect to this clonotype: At one end the junction does not follow the germline gene, possibly because of a read error. This chain links TRBV12-3 or TRBV12-4 with TRBJ1-1; D is uncertain. The CDR3 is 15 amino acids. The CDR3 sequence: CAGRPWTVSNTEAFF. Here the CDR3 DNA reads TGTGCCGGCAGACCCTGGACCGTCTCGAACACTGAAGCTTTCTTT.

The chain recombines TRBV14 with TRBJ1-2; D unclear. V dropped 0 bases and J dropped 3 bases, with 11 bases sitting between them. Germline values: CDR1 SGHDN, CDR2 FVKESK. CDR3 length equals 15 residues. CDR3 DNA: TGTGCCAGCAGCCAAGATCTGCCCCAGGACTATGGCTACACCTTC. Its translation: CASSQDLPQDYGYTF.

The chain couples TRBV3-1 to TRBJ2-1, with 8 bases that match TRBD1. Trimming at V came to 3 bases and at J to 14 bases, leaving 12 bases not matched to a gene. The CDR3 is 14 residues long. CDR1 is LGHDT, CDR2 YNNKEL, per germline (reference sequence). CDR3 residues: CASSHRPDRGREFF. CDR3 DNA: TGTGCCAGCAGCCACAGACCCGACAGGGGCCGGGAGTTCTTC.

This clonotype was seen at least ten times. The chain combines TRBV28 with TRBJ2-2; 9 bases agree with TRBD1. The CDR3 consists of 16 residues. V shed 5 bases, J shed 4 bases, and the junction held 8 bases outside the gene matches. CDR1 and CDR2 (germline): MDHEN, SYDVKM. The CDR3 DNA sequence: TGTGCCAGCAGTGCTCGGGACAGGGCCCGCACCGGGGAGCTGTTTTTT. It is translated as CASSARDRARTGELFF.

The sample holds a few counts of this clonotype. The chain has TRBV3-1 and TRBJ2-2; TRBD1 matches 7 bases. V shed 1 base and J 1 base; nucleotides not matched to a gene: 12. Germline V gene data show CDR1 as LGHDT and CDR2 as YNNKEL (reference sequence). CDR3 length equals 19 residues. CDR3 nucleotides: TGTGCCAGCAGCCAAGTAGTGCGACAGGGCGATGGGAACACCGGGGAGCTGTTTTTT. It encodes CASSQVVRQGDGNTGELFF.

This clonotype was seen a handful of times. The genes are TRBV6-5 and TRBJ2-7; D is possibly TRBD2 (6 bases). V was shortened by 0 bases and J by 0 bases, with 12 bases between the two germline ends. Germline CDR1 and CDR2: MNHEY and SVGAGI. This CDR3 is 16 amino acids long. CDR3: CASSYSLRGNSYEQYF. CDR3 in DNA: TGTGCCAGCAGTTACTCCCTTCGGGGGAACTCCTACGAGCAGTACTTC.

V is TRBV9 and J is TRBJ1-6; D is possibly TRBD1 (5 bases). Looked up from germline, CDR1 is SGDLS and CDR2 is YYNGEE. This CDR3 has 15 amino acids. V lost 0 bases and J lost 8, with 12 bases in between. The CDR3 loop is CASSVGWGPDSPLHF. CDR3 nucleotides: TGTGCCAGCAGCGTAGGCTGGGGCCCGGATTCACCCCTCCACTTT.

There are many counts of this clonotype. The chain employs TRBV5-1 and TRBJ2-7; 8 bases agree with TRBD1. CDR1 and CDR2 (germline): SGHRS, YFSETQ. The CDR3 runs 14 residues. V was clipped by 1 base and J by 3 bases; unmatched bases: 3. The CDR3 nucleotides are TGCGCCAGCAGCTTGTATACAGGGGGCTACGAGCAGTACTTC. This encodes CASSLYTGGYEQYF.

The chain carries TRBV30 and TRBJ1-3; the D is unclear. The germline gives CDR1 GTSNPN, CDR2 SVGIG (reference sequence). The CDR3 runs to 13 residues. V lost 7 bases and J 3 bases, leaving 13 bases between the germline ends. The CDR3 loop is CAYGLSDGNTIYF. CDR3 sequence (DNA): TGTGCCTACGGTCTGTCTGATGGAAACACCATATATTTT.

CDR3 in amino acids: CASSVSGSINTGELFF. DNA of the CDR3: TGTGCCAGCAGCGTTAGCGGGAGTATTAACACCGGGGAGCTGTTTTTT. The chain has TRBV9 and TRBJ2-2, with 9 bases matching TRBD2. Germline assignment: CDR1 SGDLS and CDR2 YYNGEE. Trimming removed 2 bases from V and 2 bases from J; junction bases left unmatched: 4. The CDR3 has 16 residues. The whole variable domain, remainder taken from reference TRBV9 and TRBJ2-2, is DSGVTQTPKHLITATGQRVTLRCSPRSGDLSVYWYQQSLDQGLQFLIQYYNGEERAKGNILERFSAQQFPDLHSELNLSSLELGDSALYFCASSVSGSINTGELFFGEGSRLTVL.

This clonotype was picked up a small number of times. The J gene is TRBJ2-3, the V gene TRBV6-1; D unresolved. Between the trimmed V and J ends, which lost 5 bases and 1 base, there was a span of 10 bases. Germline lookup yields CDR1 MNHNS and CDR2 SASEGT. The CDR3 spans 14 residues. The CDR3 loop is CASSPEVGTDTQYF. In DNA, the CDR3 is TGTGCCAGCAGTCCCGAGGTGGGCACAGATACGCAGTATTTT.

V is TRBV12-3 or TRBV12-4 and J is TRBJ2-7; TRBD2 matches at 9 bases. With V trimmed by 6 bases and J by 6 bases, 9 bases remained unmatched. This CDR3 is 14 amino acids long. This CDR3 reads CASRDGTSKVEQYF. DNA of the CDR3: TGTGCCAGCAGGGACGGGACTAGCAAGGTCGAGCAGTACTTC.

In regard to this clonotype: The missing conserved phenylalanine or tryptophan at the end of this CDR3 makes a read error likely. The chain employs TRBV29-1 and TRBJ2-5, with a possible D match to TRBD2 (6 bases). Germline CDR1 reads SQVTM; CDR2 reads ANQGSEA. Trimming cost V 3 bases and J 6 bases, with 14 bases left between them. The length of the CDR3 is 13 residues. Here the CDR3 DNA reads TGCAGCGTTGAGGGGGGTAGGCGGAAGACCCAGTACTCC. It codes for CSVEGGRRKTQYS.

This clonotype was counted ten times or more. V and J are TRBV28 and TRBJ1-5, with D unresolved. Germline V gives CDR1 MDHEN, CDR2 SYDVKM. Trimming took 6 bases from V and 2 from J, leaving 11 bases between them. The CDR3 has 14 residues. The chain's CDR3 is CASSLRRGNQPQHF. CDR3 nucleotide sequence: TGTGCCAGCAGCTTACGGCGGGGCAATCAGCCCCAGCATTTT.